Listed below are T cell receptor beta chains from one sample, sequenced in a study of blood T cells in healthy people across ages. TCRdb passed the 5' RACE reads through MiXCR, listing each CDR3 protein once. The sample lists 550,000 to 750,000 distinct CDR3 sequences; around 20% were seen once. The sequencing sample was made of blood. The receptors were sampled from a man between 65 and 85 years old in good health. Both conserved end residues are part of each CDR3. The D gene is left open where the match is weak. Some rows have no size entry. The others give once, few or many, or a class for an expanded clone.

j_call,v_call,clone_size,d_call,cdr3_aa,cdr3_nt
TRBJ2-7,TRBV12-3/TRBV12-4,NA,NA,CASGTRTASYEQYF,TGTGCCAGCGGGACTCGGACAGCCTCCTACGAGCAGTACTTC
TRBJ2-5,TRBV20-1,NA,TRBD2,CSAPGTSGSLRETQYF,TGCAGTGCCCCTGGGACTAGCGGGAGTTTGCGGGAGACCCAGTACTTC
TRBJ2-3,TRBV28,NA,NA,CASTLGAKTSTDTQYF,TGTGCCAGCACCCTAGGGGCCAAGACTAGCACAGATACGCAGTATTTT
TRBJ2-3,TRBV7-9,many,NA,CASSSTWSRSTDTQYF,TGTGCCAGCAGCTCCACTTGGAGTCGGAGCACAGATACGCAGTATTTT
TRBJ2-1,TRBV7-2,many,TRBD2,CASSFEAGNYNEQFF,TGTGCCAGCAGTTTTGAAGCGGGGAACTACAATGAGCAGTTCTTC
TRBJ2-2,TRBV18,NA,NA,CASSPWATGELFF,TGTGCCAGCTCACCATGGGCCACCGGGGAGCTGTTTTTT
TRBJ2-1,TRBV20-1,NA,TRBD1,CSALDRGLYNEQFF,TGCAGTGCTTTGGACAGGGGGCTGTACAATGAGCAGTTCTTC
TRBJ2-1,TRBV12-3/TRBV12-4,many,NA,CASSFGGSSYNEQFF,TGTGCCAGCAGCTTTGGGGGGAGCTCCTACAATGAGCAGTTCTTC
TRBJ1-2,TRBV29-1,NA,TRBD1,CSVPGTGAFGGYTF,TGCAGCGTCCCCGGGACAGGGGCCTTTGGGGGCTACACCTTC
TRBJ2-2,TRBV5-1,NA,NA,CASSLDRPAGELFF,TGCGCCAGCAGCCTCGACAGACCCGCCGGGGAGCTGTTTTTT
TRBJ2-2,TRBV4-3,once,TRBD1,CASSHVPGQGTIGELFF,TGCGCCAGCAGCCATGTACCGGGACAGGGAACCATCGGGGAGCTGTTTTTT
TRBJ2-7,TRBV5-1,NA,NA,CASSLEEGPYEQYF,TGCGCCAGCAGCTTGGAGGAAGGGCCCTACGAGCAGTACTTC
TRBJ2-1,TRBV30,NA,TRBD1,CAWSYYRGNEQFF,TGTGCCTGGAGTTACTACAGGGGCAATGAGCAGTTCTTC
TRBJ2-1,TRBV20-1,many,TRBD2,CSARVLAGEYNEQFF,TGCAGTGCTAGAGTCTTAGCGGGAGAGTACAATGAGCAGTTCTTC
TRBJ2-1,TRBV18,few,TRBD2,CASSSGEYNEQFF,TGTGCCAGCTCTAGCGGGGAATACAATGAGCAGTTCTTC
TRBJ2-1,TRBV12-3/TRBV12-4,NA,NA,CASGRLLSNEQFF,TGTGCCAGCGGGAGACTCCTAAGCAATGAGCAGTTCTTC
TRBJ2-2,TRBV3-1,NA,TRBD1,CASSSLGQGNTGELFF,TGTGCCAGCAGCTCCCTAGGACAGGGAAACACCGGGGAGCTGTTTTTT
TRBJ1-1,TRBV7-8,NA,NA,CASSLPRTDSWRNTEAFF,TGTGCCAGCAGCCTTCCACGGACGGACAGCTGGCGTAACACTGAAGCTTTCTTT
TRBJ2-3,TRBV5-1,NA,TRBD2,CASSLTSGRTADMQYF,TGCGCCAGCAGCCTCACTAGCGGGAGAACCGCAGATATGCAGTATTTT
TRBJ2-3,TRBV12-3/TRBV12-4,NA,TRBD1,CASKTGTGNFISTDTQYF,TGTGCCAGCAAAACCGGGACAGGAAACTTTATTAGCACAGATACGCAGTATTTT
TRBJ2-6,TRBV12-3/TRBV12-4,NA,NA,CASARGANVLTF,TGTGCCAGCGCCCGGGGGGCCAACGTCCTGACTTTC
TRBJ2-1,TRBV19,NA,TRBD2,CAGSIGTSGRPLYNEQFF,TGTGCCGGTAGTATCGGGACTAGCGGGAGACCTCTATACAATGAGCAGTTCTTC
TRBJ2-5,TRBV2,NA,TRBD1,CASSDRTGDGKTQYF,TGTGCCAGCAGTGATCGGACAGGGGACGGAAAGACCCAGTACTTC
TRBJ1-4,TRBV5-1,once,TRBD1,CASSIGQGAHGNEKLFF,TGCGCCAGCAGCATAGGACAGGGGGCGCATGGTAATGAAAAACTGTTTTTT
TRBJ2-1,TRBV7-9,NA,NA,CASSQTAEGFF,TGTGCCAGCAGCCAGACGGCCGAGGGGTTCTTC
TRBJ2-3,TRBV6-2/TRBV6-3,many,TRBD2,CASSIIAGPITDTQYF,TGTGCCAGCAGTATCATAGCGGGACCTATCACAGATACGCAGTATTTT
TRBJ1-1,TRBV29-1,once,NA,CSGVSNTEAFF,TGCAGCGGGGTCTCGAACACTGAAGCTTTCTTT
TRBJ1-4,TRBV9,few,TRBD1,CASSVGTGGNEKLFF,TGTGCCAGCAGCGTAGGGACAGGGGGTAATGAAAAACTGTTTTTT
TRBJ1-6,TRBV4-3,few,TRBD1,CASSQDPGTVGPNSPLHF,TGCGCCAGCAGCCAAGACCCTGGGACAGTAGGACCTAATTCACCCCTCCACTTT
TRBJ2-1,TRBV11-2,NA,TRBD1,CASSPTGSSSYNEQFF,TGTGCCAGCAGCCCGACAGGGTCAAGCTCCTACAATGAGCAGTTCTTC
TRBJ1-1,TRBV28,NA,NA,CASSPSRQEAFF,TGTGCCAGCAGTCCCTCACGACAGGAGGCTTTCTTT
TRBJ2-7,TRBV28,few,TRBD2,CASIVGGRSDEQYF,TGTGCCAGCATTGTGGGAGGGAGGAGCGACGAGCAGTACTTC
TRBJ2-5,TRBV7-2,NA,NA,CASSNPGTRRTQYF,TGTGCCAGCAGCAACCCGGGGACTCGACGCACCCAGTACTTC
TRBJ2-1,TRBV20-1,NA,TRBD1,CSASIQGAGEQFF,TGCAGTGCTAGTATTCAGGGGGCAGGGGAGCAGTTCTTC
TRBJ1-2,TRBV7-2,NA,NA,CASSPTWDNYGYTF,TGTGCCAGCAGCCCCACTTGGGATAACTATGGCTACACCTTC